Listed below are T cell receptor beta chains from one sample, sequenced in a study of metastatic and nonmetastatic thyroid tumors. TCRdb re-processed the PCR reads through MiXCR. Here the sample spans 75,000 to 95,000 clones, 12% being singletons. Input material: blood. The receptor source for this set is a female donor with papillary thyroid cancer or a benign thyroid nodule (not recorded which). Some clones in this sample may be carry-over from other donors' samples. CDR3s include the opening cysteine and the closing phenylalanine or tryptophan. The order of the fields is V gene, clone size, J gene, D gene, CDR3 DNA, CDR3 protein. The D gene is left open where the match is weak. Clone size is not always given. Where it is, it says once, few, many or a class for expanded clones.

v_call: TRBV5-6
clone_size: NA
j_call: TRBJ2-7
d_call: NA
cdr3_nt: TGTGCCAGCAGCTTGGGAGGGGGGGTGGAGCAGTACTTC
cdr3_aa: CASSLGGGVEQYF

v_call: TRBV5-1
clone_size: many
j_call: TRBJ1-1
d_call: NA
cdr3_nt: TGCGCCAGCAGCTCTGACCTTGTTGGGAACACTGAAGCTTTCTTT
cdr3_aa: CASSSDLVGNTEAFF

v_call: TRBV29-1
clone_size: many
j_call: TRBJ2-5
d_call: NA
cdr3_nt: TGCAGCGTGGGTAGGGGCGTCTCCGGAGAGACCCAGTACTTC
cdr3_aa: CSVGRGVSGETQYF

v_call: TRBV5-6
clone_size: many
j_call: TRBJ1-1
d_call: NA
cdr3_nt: TGTGCCAGCAGCTGGGCTACGAACACTGAAGCTTTCTTT
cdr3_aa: CASSWATNTEAFF

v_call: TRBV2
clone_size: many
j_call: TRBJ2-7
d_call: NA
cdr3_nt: TGTGCCAGCAGTCTCTCCTACGAGCAGTACTTC
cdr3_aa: CASSLSYEQYF

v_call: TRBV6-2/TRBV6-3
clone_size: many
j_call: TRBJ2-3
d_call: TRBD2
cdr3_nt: TGTGCCAGCAGCCCTTTAGCGGGAATTACAGATACGCAGTATTTT
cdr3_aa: CASSPLAGITDTQYF

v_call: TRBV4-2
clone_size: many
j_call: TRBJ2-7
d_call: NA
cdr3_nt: TGTGCCAGCAGCCCATCCGCAGGGGGGGCCCACTCCTACGAGCAGTACTTC
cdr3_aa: CASSPSAGGAHSYEQYF

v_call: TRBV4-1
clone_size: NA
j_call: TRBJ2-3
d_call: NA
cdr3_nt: TGCGCCAGCAGCCATGGGGGGCGGACAGATACGCAGTATTTT
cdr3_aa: CASSHGGRTDTQYF

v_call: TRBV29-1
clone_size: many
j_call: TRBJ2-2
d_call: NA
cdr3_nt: TGCAGCGTGGGGGACCCCGGGGAGCTGTTTTTT
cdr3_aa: CSVGDPGELFF

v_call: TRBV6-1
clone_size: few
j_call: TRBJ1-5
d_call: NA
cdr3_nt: TGCGCCAGCATGGCGGCAGAGGGCATGGAGCCCCAGCATTTT
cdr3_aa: CASMAAEGMEPQHF

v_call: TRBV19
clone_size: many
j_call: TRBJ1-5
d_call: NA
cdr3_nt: TGTGCCAGTACCACAGTCCCGGGTCAGCCCCAGCATTTT
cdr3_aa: CASTTVPGQPQHF

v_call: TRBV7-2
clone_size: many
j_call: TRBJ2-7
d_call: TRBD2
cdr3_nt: TGTGCCAGCAGCTTAGGACTAGCGGAGCCCATGAACTTC
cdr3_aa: CASSLGLAEPMNF

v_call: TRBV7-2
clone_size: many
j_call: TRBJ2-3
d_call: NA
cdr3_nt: TGTGCCAGCAGCGTTCGTGGGGGGACAGATACGCAGTATTTT
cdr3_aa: CASSVRGGTDTQYF

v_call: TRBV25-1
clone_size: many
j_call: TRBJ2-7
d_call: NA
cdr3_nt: TGTGCCAGCAGCGGAGGGATTCTCCATTCCTACGAGCAGTACTTC
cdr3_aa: CASSGGILHSYEQYF

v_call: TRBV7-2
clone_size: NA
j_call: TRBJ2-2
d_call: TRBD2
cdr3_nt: TGTGCCAGCAGCTTAGGTGGGACTAGCATGCCGTTTTTT
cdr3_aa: CASSLGGTSMPFF

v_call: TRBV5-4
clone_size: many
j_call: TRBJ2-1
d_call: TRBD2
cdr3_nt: TGTGCCAGCAGCCGGGGGGGATCATATGAGCAGTTCTTC
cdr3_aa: CASSRGGSYEQFF

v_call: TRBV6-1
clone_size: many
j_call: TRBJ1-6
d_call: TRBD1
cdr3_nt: TGTGCCAGCAGACAGGGGGTGAGTTCACCCCTCCACTTT
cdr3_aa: CASRQGVSSPLHF

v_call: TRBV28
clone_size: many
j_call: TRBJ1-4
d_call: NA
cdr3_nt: TGTGCCAGCAACAGCGGGGCTAATGAAAAACTGTTTTTT
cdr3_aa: CASNSGANEKLFF

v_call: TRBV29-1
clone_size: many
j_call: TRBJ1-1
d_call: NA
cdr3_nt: TGCAGCGTCGTTCGGGACTCCAGAAACACTGAAGCTTTCTTT
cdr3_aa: CSVVRDSRNTEAFF

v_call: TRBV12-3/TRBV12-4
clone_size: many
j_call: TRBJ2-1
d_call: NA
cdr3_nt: TGTGCCAGCAGTTTAGGAGGGTACGAGCAGTTCTTC
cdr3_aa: CASSLGGYEQFF

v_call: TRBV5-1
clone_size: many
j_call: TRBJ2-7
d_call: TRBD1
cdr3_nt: TGCGCCAGCAAGCCCAGGGGGCGATCCTACGAGCAGTACTTC
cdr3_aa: CASKPRGRSYEQYF

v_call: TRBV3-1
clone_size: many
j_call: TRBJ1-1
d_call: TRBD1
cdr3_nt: TGTGCCAGCAGCTCCACAGGGGGCCGGCGGGCTTTCTTT
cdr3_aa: CASSSTGGRRAFF

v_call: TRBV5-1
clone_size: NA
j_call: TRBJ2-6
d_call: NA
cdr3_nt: TGCGCCAGCAGCTTCTTGGGAACTGGGGCCAACGTCCTGACTTTC
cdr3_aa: CASSFLGTGANVLTF

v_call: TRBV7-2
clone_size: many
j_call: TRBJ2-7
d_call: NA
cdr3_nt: TGTGCCAGCAGCATAAGCTCCTACGAGCAGTACTTC
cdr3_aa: CASSISSYEQYF

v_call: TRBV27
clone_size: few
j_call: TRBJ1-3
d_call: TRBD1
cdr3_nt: TGTGCCAGCAGTTTCACAGGGGGAGACACCATATATTTT
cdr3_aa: CASSFTGGDTIYF

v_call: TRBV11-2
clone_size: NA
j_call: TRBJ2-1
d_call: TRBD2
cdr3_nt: TGTGCCAGCAGCCTCGTAGCGGGGTGCTCCTACAATGATCAGTTCTTC
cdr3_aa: CASSLVAGCSYNDQFF

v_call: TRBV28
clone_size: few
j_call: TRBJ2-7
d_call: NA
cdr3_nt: TGTTCCAGCAGTCCTTCGGGATTGGGAGAGCAGTACTTC
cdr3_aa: CSSSPSGLGEQYF